The rows below give T cell receptor beta chains drawn from one sample of a study of response to subunit inactivated influenza vaccine. TCRdb called the RT-PCR reads again in MiXCR, with one record for every CDR3 protein. The data contain a few hundred thousand distinct CDR3 sequences, around 10% of them seen just once; the ten biggest clones take up more than 9.5%. These same data were also listed under a study on T cells expressing NK-cell markers.

Sample: PBMCs from blood, taken on the day of vaccination. These receptors were obtained from a man aged 50 to 60 who received an inactivated influenza vaccine. CDR3s include the opening cysteine and the closing phenylalanine or tryptophan. A D gene is named only where the DNA matches it firmly. The size of a clone is reported for some rows only, either as once, few or many, or as a class for expanded clones.

few | TRBJ2-1 | TRBV6-2/TRBV6-3 | . | CASSYSSQVYNEQFF | TGTGCCAGCAGTTACTCGAGTCAGGTCTACAATGAGCAGTTCTTC
once | TRBJ2-3 | TRBV11-2 | TRBD1 | CASSPRPGTGGAPDTQYF | TGTGCCAGCAGCCCCCGCCCCGGGACAGGGGGCGCCCCAGATACGCAGTATTTT
. | TRBJ2-2 | TRBV29-1 | . | CSVVWTTTGELFF | TGCAGCGTTGTTTGGACTACGACCGGGGAGCTGTTTTTT
few | TRBJ2-7 | TRBV15 | TRBD1 | CATSRTRQGPGYEQYF | TGTGCCACCAGCAGAACGAGACAGGGCCCGGGATACGAGCAGTACTTC
few | TRBJ2-4 | TRBV7-2 | . | CASSLATSPTGIQYF | TGTGCCAGCAGCTTAGCAACTAGCCCCACGGGCATTCAGTACTTC
few | TRBJ2-7 | TRBV10-3 | TRBD1 | CAGKPGQSYEQYF | TGTGCCGGGAAACCGGGACAGTCCTACGAGCAGTACTTC
. | TRBJ2-3 | TRBV29-1 | . | CSVEGAAGSTDTQYF | TGCAGCGTTGAAGGTGCGGCAGGTAGCACAGATACGCAGTATTTT
. | TRBJ2-2 | TRBV6-5 | . | CASSYSWVSGELFF | TGTGCCAGCAGTTACTCTTGGGTCAGCGGGGAGCTGTTTTTT
few | TRBJ1-1 | TRBV5-1 | . | CASSSRASETLREAFF | TGCGCCAGCAGCTCGAGGGCCTCAGAAACCTTAAGGGAAGCTTTCTTT
few | TRBJ2-3 | TRBV7-8 | TRBD2 | CASSVERSGSPVKDTQYF | TGTGCCAGCAGCGTAGAACGTAGCGGGAGCCCTGTCAAAGATACGCAGTATTTT
few | TRBJ2-7 | TRBV11-2 | . | CASSLESRGSYEQYF | TGTGCCAGCAGCTTAGAGTCGAGGGGCTCGTACGAGCAGTACTTC
. | TRBJ2-4 | TRBV20-1 | TRBD1 | CSARRTGQNIQYF | TGCAGTGCTAGGAGGACAGGACAAAACATTCAGTACTTC
. | TRBJ2-5 | TRBV29-1 | TRBD2 | CSVPSGGSQETQYF | TGCAGCGTTCCTAGCGGGGGGAGCCAAGAGACCCAGTACTTC
few | TRBJ2-3 | TRBV10-3 | . | CALSSGALSTDTQYF | TGTGCCTTAAGTAGCGGAGCCCTAAGCACAGATACGCAGTATTTT
. | TRBJ1-1 | TRBV10-3 | . | CAISGTTANTEAFF | TGTGCCATCAGTGGGACAACGGCAAACACTGAAGCTTTCTTT
few | TRBJ2-1 | TRBV6-4 | . | CASSREFSYNEQFF | TGTGCCAGCAGCCGGGAATTCTCCTACAATGAGCAGTTCTTC
many | TRBJ2-1 | TRBV5-1 | TRBD2 | CASSSGLAGYNEQFF | TGTGCCAGCAGTTCGGGACTAGCCGGATACAATGAGCAGTTCTTC
few | TRBJ1-1 | TRBV6-2/TRBV6-3 | . | CASKEGLTEAFF | TGTGCCAGCAAAGAGGGTTTGACTGAAGCTTTCTTT
. | TRBJ2-3 | TRBV27 | TRBD1 | CASSSPRQGAIDTQYF | TGTGCCAGCAGTTCCCCCCGACAGGGGGCAATTGATACGCAGTATTTT
few | TRBJ2-1 | TRBV9 | TRBD2 | CASSVAPSGDGEQFF | TGTGCCAGCAGCGTAGCGCCTAGCGGGGACGGTGAGCAGTTCTTC
. | TRBJ1-1 | TRBV12-3/TRBV12-4 | TRBD1 | CASSSRDRANTEAFF | TGTGCCAGCAGTTCCCGGGACAGGGCGAACACTGAAGCTTTCTTT
few | TRBJ2-5 | TRBV20-1 | . | CSATQANKETQYF | TGCAGTGCTACCCAGGCAAACAAAGAGACCCAGTACTTC
many | TRBJ2-3 | TRBV28 | TRBD1 | CASSSWTGALSDTQYF | TGTGCCAGCAGTTCCTGGACAGGGGCGCTCTCAGATACGCAGTATTTT
once | TRBJ2-3 | TRBV7-2 | . | CASSYRAADTQYF | TGTGCCAGCAGCTACAGGGCGGCAGATACGCAGTATTTT